The rows below give T cell receptor beta chains drawn from one sample of a study of T cells in Graves' hyperthyroidism and ophthalmopathy. One entry per CDR3 protein results from TCRdb running MiXCR on the multiplex PCR reads. The data show hundreds of thousands of distinct CDR3 sequences, roughly 15% seen once. The sample consisted of blood. The source is a woman aged 40 to 49 with Graves' ophthalmopathy. The CDR3 runs from the conserved cysteine through the conserved F or W. A D gene is named only where the DNA matches it firmly. Clone size is shown for a subset of rows, as once, few, many or a class of expanded clone.

J | D | size | V | DNA | CDR3
TRBJ1-1 | NA | many | TRBV29-1 | TGCAGCGTCCTAGCGGAAGGAGGGTTCGGAGCTTTCTTT | CSVLAEGGFGAFF
TRBJ1-2 | TRBD1 | many | TRBV2 | TGTGCCAGCAGCAGGGACAGGGGGCGGGATGGCTACACCTTC | CASSRDRGRDGYTF
TRBJ1-2 | NA | NA | TRBV6-1 | TGTGCCAGCAGTGAACGAGGGTCGAGTGGCTACACCTTC | CASSERGSSGYTF
TRBJ1-2 | NA | many | TRBV5-5 | TGTGCCAGCAGCTTGGCCAGCAACTATGGCTACACCTTC | CASSLASNYGYTF
TRBJ2-1 | TRBD2 | few | TRBV7-9 | TGTGCCAGCAGGAAGACTAGCGTTTCCGATGAGCAGTTCTTC | CASRKTSVSDEQFF
TRBJ1-4 | NA | NA | TRBV2 | TGTGCCAGCAGTGTTGGAGGATTACTTAATGAAAAACTGTTTTTT | CASSVGGLLNEKLFF
TRBJ2-3 | TRBD1 | many | TRBV11-2 | TGTGCCAGCAGCCTCAGACAGGGGTCAGATACGCAGTATTTT | CASSLRQGSDTQYF
TRBJ2-1 | NA | many | TRBV6-1 | TGTGCCAGCAGTGAAGGTGGAGTTGAGCAGTTCTTC | CASSEGGVEQFF
TRBJ1-1 | NA | many | TRBV28 | TGTGCCAGCAGTCCCTCTTTACAGGGGAACACTGAAGCTTTCTTT | CASSPSLQGNTEAFF
TRBJ2-3 | NA | NA | TRBV20-1 | TGCAGTGCTAGCTTCCTAGTGGGAGATACGCAGTATTTT | CSASFLVGDTQYF
TRBJ1-5 | TRBD1 | few | TRBV19 | TGTGCCAGTAGTATACTGACAGGGTCTGATCAGCCCCAGCATTTT | CASSILTGSDQPQHF
TRBJ1-5 | NA | NA | TRBV12-3/TRBV12-4 | TGTGCCAGCAGTGCCCAAATACAACAGCCCCAGCATTTT | CASSAQIQQPQHF
TRBJ1-1 | NA | many | TRBV12-5 | TGTGCTAGCCGGTTCGACACTGAAGCTTTCTTT | CASRFDTEAFF
TRBJ1-4 | TRBD1 | few | TRBV2 | TGTGCCAGCAGGGGCGACAGGGGATCGGTAGGAAAACTGTTTTTT | CASRGDRGSVGKLFF
TRBJ2-1 | NA | NA | TRBV5-5 | TGTGCCAGCAGCTTGCTGGGGGGCTTCGGAAATGAGCAGTTCTTC | CASSLLGGFGNEQFF
TRBJ1-5 | TRBD1 | many | TRBV28 | TGTGCCAGCAGGGGACCGGGACAGGGCAATCAGCCCCAGCATTTT | CASRGPGQGNQPQHF
TRBJ1-2 | NA | few | TRBV18 | TGTGCCAGCTCACCGTCCATAGGGAGCGACTATGGCTACACCTTC | CASSPSIGSDYGYTF
TRBJ2-3 | NA | many | TRBV11-2 | TGTGCCAGCAGCTTCGGGACGAGCACAGATACGCAGTATTTT | CASSFGTSTDTQYF
TRBJ2-7 | TRBD2 | NA | TRBV5-6 | TGTGCCAGCAGTACTAGCGGTCTTCCCTACGAGCAGTACTTC | CASSTSGLPYEQYF
TRBJ2-7 | NA | many | TRBV7-9 | TGTGCCAGCAGCTTATCCTTCGGCAGCCACTCCTACGAGCAGTACTTC | CASSLSFGSHSYEQYF
TRBJ2-1 | TRBD1 | NA | TRBV20-1 | TGCAGTGCTCTTTCCGGGACAGGGGGCCCGCTCGAGCAGTTCTTC | CSALSGTGGPLEQFF
TRBJ1-1 | NA | NA | TRBV5-1 | TGCGCCAGCAGCAACAGTAGGACCGGGGGCACTGAAGCTTTCTTT | CASSNSRTGGTEAFF
TRBJ1-2 | NA | few | TRBV6-1 | TGTGCCAGTCTGTCGGGGGCTAAATATGGCTACACCTTC | CASLSGAKYGYTF
TRBJ2-6 | NA | few | TRBV25-1 | TGTGCCAGCAGTGATCCAGGGGCACCTGGGGCCAACGTCCTGACTTTC | CASSDPGAPGANVLTF
TRBJ1-1 | NA | many | TRBV7-8 | TGTGCCAGCAGCTTAGAGAGGGCAGCTGAAGCTTTCTTT | CASSLERAAEAFF
TRBJ1-2 | NA | many | TRBV6-2/TRBV6-3 | TGTGCCAGCAACGAACAGAACTATGGCTACACCTTC | CASNEQNYGYTF
TRBJ2-3 | NA | many | TRBV6-1 | TGTGCCAGCAGTGAAGAACGCAGGTGGGCCAGGGATTTCGCAGATACGCAGTATTTT | CASSEERRWARDFADTQYF
TRBJ2-7 | NA | many | TRBV11-2 | TGTGCCAGCAGCTTATCGGCACCCTCCTACGAGCAGTACTTC | CASSLSAPSYEQYF
TRBJ2-5 | NA | few | TRBV5-1 | TGCGCCAGCAGCTTAGGACACGTTTCGGAGACCCAGTACTTC | CASSLGHVSETQYF
TRBJ1-1 | NA | many | TRBV6-1 | TGTGCCAGCGCTACAGGTATGAGGACTGAAGCTTTCTTT | CASATGMRTEAFF
TRBJ2-1 | TRBD2 | NA | TRBV30 | TGTGCCTGGAAATCACTTGGAGGACTGTGGGCGGGAGTAGCCAATGAGCAGTTCTTC | CAWKSLGGLWAGVANEQFF
TRBJ2-3 | TRBD1 | many | TRBV20-1 | TGCAGTGCTAGGGGGACAGGGTGGCTAGCGTCGAGGGCAGATACGCAGTATTTT | CSARGTGWLASRADTQYF
TRBJ2-3 | NA | many | TRBV5-1 | TGCGCCAGCAGCTTTCGACGAGATACGCAGTATTTT | CASSFRRDTQYF
TRBJ1-2 | TRBD1 | many | TRBV6-1 | TGTGCCAGCAGCTCCCCCGGGACAGGGAATGGCTACACCTTC | CASSSPGTGNGYTF
TRBJ2-1 | TRBD1 | NA | TRBV30 | TGTGCCTGGAGCCTAAAGGGGGCGTACAATGAGCAGTTCTTC | CAWSLKGAYNEQFF
TRBJ2-2 | NA | many | TRBV12-3/TRBV12-4 | TGTGCCAGCAGAACCTGGGGGGCGAGCACCGGGGAGCTGTTTTTT | CASRTWGASTGELFF
TRBJ2-1 | NA | few | TRBV20-1 | TGCAGTGCTAGTCGACGGCCCTACAATGAGCAGTTCTTC | CSASRRPYNEQFF
TRBJ1-2 | NA | NA | TRBV3-1 | TGTGCCAGCAGCAGGACAGTAGAGGACTATGGCTACACCTTC | CASSRTVEDYGYTF
TRBJ1-2 | TRBD1 | many | TRBV27 | TGTGCCAGCAGTCCGATCGGGACAGTGGGCTATGGCTACACCTTC | CASSPIGTVGYGYTF
TRBJ2-7 | TRBD1 | few | TRBV19 | TGTGCCAGTAGTACTAGACAGGGTGTAACGAACGAGCAGTACTTC | CASSTRQGVTNEQYF